Sequencing of this TCR beta chain was carried out in a study of T cells in Graves' hyperthyroidism and ophthalmopathy. Amplification of TCR beta CDR3 regions used RNA as the template. First-round RT-PCR with HTBI primers amplified the TCR CDR3 region. Using its own MiXCR run on the multiplex PCR reads, TCRdb lists one record per CDR3 protein. The sample comprises approximately 640,000 distinct CDR3 sequences, 15% to 20% of which are singletons, and around 4% rests with the top ten. Patients between 18 and 65 years old had hyperthyroidism, newly diagnosed and lasting under 2 months. V shed 3 bases and J shed 0 bases, with 14 bases lying between them. The V gene's germline CDR1 is MNHEY and CDR2 SMNVEV (reference sequence). The CDR3 runs to 16 residues. At least ten counts were recorded for this clonotype.

J is TRBJ1-2 and V is TRBV27; D possibly corresponds to TRBD1 (5 bases). The TCR originated in a woman aged 30 to 39 with Graves' hyperthyroidism. Sequencing input: blood. The CDR3 DNA is TGTGCCAGCAGTTTCCAGGGAAACCCTCCTAACTATGGCTACACCTTC. This translates into CASSFQGNPPNYGYTF.